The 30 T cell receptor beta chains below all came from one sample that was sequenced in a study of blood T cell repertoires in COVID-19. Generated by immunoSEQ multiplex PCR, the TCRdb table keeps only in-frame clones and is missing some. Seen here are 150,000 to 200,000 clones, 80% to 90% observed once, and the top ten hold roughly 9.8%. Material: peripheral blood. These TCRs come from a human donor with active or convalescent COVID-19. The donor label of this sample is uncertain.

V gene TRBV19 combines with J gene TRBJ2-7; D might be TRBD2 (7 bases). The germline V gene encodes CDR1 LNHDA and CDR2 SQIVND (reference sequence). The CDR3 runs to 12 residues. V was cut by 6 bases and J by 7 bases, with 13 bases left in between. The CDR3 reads CASSSRGAEQYF. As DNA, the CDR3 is TGTGCCAGTAGCTCCCGGGGGGCGGAGCAGTACTTC.

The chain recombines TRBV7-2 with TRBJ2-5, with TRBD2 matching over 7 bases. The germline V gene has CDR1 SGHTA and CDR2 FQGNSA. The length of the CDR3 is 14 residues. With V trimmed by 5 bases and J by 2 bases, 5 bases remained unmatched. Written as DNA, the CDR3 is TGTGCCAGCAGCCCGGGACTAAAACAAGAGACCCAGTACTTC. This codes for CASSPGLKQETQYF.

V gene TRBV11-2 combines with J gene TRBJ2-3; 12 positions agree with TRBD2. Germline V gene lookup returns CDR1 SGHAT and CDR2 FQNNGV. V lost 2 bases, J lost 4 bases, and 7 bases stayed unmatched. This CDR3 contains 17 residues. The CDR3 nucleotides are TGTGCCAGCAGCTTAACTTATCTAGCGGGAGGGGCAGATACGCAGTATTTT. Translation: CASSLTYLAGGADTQYF.

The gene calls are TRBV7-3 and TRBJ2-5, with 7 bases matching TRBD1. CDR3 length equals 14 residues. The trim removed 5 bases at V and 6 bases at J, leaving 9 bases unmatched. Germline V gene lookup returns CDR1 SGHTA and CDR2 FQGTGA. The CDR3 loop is CASSQDRVGQTQYF. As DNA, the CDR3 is TGTGCCAGCAGCCAAGACAGGGTCGGGCAGACCCAGTACTTC.

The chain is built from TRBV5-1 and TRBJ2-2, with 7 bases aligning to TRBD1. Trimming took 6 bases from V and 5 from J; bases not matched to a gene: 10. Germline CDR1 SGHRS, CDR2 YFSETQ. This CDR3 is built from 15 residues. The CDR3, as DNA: TGCGCCAGCACCCCTGGGACAGTCGAGACCGGGGAGCTGTTTTTT. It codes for CASTPGTVETGELFF.

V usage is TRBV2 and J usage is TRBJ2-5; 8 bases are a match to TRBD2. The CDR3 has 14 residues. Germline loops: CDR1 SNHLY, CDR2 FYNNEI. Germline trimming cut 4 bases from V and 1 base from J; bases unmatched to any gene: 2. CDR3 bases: TGTGCCAGCAGTGTACGGGGGGGCCAAGAGACCCAGTACTTC. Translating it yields CASSVRGGQETQYF.

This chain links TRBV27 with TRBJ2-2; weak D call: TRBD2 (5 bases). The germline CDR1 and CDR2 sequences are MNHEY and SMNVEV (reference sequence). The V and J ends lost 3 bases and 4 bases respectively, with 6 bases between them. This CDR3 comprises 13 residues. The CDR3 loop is CASSLRATGELFF. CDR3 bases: TGTGCCAGCAGTTTGAGGGCCACCGGGGAGCTGTTTTTT.

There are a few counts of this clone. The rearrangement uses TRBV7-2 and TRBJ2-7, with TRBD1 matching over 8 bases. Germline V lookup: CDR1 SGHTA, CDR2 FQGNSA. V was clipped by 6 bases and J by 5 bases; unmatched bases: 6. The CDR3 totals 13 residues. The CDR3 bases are TGTGCCAGCAGAATGACAGGGGAAAACGAGCAGTACTTC. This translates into CASRMTGENEQYF.

CDR3 region: CAIGEGGHGYTF. CDR3 nucleotide sequence: TGTGCCATCGGGGAAGGGGGCCACGGCTACACCTTC. The chain has TRBV10-3 and TRBJ1-2, with 7 bases fitting TRBD1. Trimming at V came to 8 bases and at J to 8 bases, leaving 8 bases not matched to a gene. This CDR3 has 12 amino acids. The germline CDR1 and CDR2 sequences are ENHRY and SYGVKD.

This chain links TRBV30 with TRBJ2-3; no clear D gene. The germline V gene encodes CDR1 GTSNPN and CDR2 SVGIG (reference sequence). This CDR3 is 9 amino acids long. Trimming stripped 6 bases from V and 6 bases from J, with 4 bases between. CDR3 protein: CACGDTQYF. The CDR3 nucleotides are TGTGCCTGCGGGGATACGCAGTATTTT.

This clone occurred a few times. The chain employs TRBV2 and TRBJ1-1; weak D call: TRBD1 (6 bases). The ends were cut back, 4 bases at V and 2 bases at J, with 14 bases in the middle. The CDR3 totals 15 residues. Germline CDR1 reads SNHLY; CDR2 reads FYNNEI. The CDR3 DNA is TGTGCCAGCAGTGTAACTTGGACAGCAAACACTGAAGCTTTCTTT. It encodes CASSVTWTANTEAFF.

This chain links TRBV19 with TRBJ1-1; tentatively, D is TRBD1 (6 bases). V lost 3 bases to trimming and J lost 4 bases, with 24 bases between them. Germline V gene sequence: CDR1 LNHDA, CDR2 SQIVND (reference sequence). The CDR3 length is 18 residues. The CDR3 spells CASSIVKWQGLPGTEAFF. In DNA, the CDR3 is TGTGCCAGTAGTATTGTGAAGTGGCAGGGGCTACCGGGCACTGAAGCTTTCTTT.

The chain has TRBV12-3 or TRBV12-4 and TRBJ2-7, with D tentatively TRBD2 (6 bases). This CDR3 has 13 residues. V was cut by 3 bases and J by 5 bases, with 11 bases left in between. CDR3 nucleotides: TGTGCCAGCAGTTTGGGGGGTTCCAACGAGCAGTACTTC. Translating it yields CASSLGGSNEQYF.

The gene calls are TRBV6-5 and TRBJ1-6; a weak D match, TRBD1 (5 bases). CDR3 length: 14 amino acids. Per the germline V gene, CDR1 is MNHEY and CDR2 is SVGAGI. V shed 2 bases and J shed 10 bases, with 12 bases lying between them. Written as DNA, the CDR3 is TGTGCCAGCAGTTACAGTGCGGGGGACTCACCCCTCCACTTT. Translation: CASSYSAGDSPLHF.

This CDR3 reads CASGLGFGSGSHDTEAFF. The CDR3 DNA sequence: TGCGCCAGCGGACTAGGTTTCGGGTCGGGCAGCCATGACACTGAAGCTTTCTTT. This chain uses TRBV5-1 with TRBJ1-1; no reliable D call. The V and J ends lost 7 bases and 3 bases respectively, with 28 bases between them. In germline, CDR1 is SGHRS, CDR2 YFSETQ. The CDR3 totals 18 residues.

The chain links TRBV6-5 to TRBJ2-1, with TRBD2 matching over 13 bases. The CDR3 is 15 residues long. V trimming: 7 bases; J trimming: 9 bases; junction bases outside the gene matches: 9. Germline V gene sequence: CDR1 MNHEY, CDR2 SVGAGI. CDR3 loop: CASKRLAGGLGEQFF. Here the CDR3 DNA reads TGTGCCAGCAAAAGACTAGCGGGGGGTCTGGGTGAGCAGTTCTTC.

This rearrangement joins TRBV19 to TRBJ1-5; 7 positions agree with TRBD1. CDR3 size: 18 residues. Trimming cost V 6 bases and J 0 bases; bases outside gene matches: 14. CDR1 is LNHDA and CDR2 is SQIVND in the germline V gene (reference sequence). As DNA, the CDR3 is TGTGCCAGTAGACGGACAGGCCACAGCCTATATAGCAATCAGCCCCAGCATTTT. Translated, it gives CASRRTGHSLYSNQPQHF.

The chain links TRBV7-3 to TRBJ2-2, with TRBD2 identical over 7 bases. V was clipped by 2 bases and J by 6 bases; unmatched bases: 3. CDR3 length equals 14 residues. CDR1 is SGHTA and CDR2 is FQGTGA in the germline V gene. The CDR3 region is CASSLSGGAGELFF. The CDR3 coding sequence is TGTGCCAGCAGCTTATCGGGAGGAGCCGGGGAGCTGTTTTTT.

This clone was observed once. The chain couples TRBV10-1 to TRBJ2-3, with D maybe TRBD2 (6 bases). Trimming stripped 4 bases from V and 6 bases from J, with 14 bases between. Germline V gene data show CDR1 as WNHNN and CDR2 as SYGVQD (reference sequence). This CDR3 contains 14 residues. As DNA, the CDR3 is TGCGCCAGCAGTGCGACTAGGCGTCTGGATACGCAGTATTTT. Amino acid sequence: CASSATRRLDTQYF.

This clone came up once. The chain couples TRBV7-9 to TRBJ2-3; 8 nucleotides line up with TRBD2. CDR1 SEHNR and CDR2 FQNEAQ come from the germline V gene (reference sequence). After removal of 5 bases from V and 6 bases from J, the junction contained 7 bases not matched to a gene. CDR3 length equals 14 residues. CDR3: CASSPGLASDTQYF. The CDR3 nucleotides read TGTGCCAGCAGCCCCGGACTAGCTTCGGATACGCAGTATTTT.

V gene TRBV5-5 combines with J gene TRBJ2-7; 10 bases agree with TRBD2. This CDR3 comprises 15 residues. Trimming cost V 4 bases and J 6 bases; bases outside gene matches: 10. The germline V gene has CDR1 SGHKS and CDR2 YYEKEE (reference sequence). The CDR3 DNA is TGTGCCAGCAGCCCGATAGCGGGAGGCGTTGGCGAGCAGTACTTC. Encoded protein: CASSPIAGGVGEQYF.

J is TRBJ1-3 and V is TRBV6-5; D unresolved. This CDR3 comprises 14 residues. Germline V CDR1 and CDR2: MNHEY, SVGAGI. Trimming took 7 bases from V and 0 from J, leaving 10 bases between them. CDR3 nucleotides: TGTGCCAGCACCACGCGATACTCTGGAAACACCATATATTTT. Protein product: CASTTRYSGNTIYF.

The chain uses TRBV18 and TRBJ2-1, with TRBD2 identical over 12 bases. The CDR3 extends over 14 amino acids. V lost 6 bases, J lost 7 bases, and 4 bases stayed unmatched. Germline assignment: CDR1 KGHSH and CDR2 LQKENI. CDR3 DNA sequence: TGTGCCAGCTCCCCCGGGACTAGCGGGAATGAGCAGTTCTTC. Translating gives CASSPGTSGNEQFF. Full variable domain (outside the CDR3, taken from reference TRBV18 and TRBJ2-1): NAGVMQNPRHLVRRRGQEARLRCSPMKGHSHVYWYRQLPEEGLKFMVYLQKENIIDESGMPKERFSAEFPKEGPSILRIQQVVRGDSAAYFCASSPGTSGNEQFFGPGTRLTVL.

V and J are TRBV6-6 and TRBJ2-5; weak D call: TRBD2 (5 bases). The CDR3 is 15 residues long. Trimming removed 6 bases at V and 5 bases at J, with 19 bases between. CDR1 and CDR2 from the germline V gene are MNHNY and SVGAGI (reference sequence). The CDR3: CASSLAGASGETQYF. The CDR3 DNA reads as TGTGCCAGCAGCCTCGCGGGTGCCTCCGGGGAGACCCAGTACTTC.

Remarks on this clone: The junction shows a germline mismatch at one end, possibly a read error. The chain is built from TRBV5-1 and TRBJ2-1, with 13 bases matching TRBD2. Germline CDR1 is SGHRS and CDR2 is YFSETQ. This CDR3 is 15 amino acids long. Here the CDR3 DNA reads TGCGCCAGCGGCTTACTAGCGGGAGGGCCTAATGAGCAGTTCTTC. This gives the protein CASGLLAGGPNEQFF.

CDR3 sequence (DNA): TGTGCCATCAGTGAGCAGAATATGAACACTGAAGCTTTCTTT. Amino acid sequence: CAISEQNMNTEAFF. The rearrangement links TRBV10-3 to TRBJ1-1, with unresolved D. This CDR3 is 14 amino acids long. Trimming stripped 2 bases from V and 0 bases from J, with 7 bases between. Germline assignment: CDR1 ENHRY and CDR2 SYGVKD.

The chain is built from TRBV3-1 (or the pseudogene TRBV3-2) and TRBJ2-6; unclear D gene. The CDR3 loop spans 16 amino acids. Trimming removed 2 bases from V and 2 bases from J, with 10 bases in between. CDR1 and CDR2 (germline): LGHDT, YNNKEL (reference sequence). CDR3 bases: TGTGCCAGCAGCCAACATCCTCGCGCTGGGGCCAACGTCCTGACTTTC. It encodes CASSQHPRAGANVLTF.

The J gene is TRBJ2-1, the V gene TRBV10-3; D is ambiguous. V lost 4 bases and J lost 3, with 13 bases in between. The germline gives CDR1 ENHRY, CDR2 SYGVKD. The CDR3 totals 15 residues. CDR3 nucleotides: TGTGCCATCAGTGGAGCCCAGGATTACTACAATGAGCAGTTCTTC. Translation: CAISGAQDYYNEQFF.

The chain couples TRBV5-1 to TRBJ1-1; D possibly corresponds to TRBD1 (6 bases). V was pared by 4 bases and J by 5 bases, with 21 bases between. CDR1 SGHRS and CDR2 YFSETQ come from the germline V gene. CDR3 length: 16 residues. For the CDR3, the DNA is TGCGCCAGCAGCCCTCCGACAGGCCCTCCGGAAACTGAAGCTTTCTTT. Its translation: CASSPPTGPPETEAFF. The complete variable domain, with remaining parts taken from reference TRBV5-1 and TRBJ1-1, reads KAGVTQTPRYLIKTRGQQVTLSCSPISGHRSVSWYQQTPGQGLQFLFEYFSETQRNKGNFPGRFSGRQFSNSRSEMNVSTLELGDSALYLCASSPPTGPPETEAFFGQGTRLTVV.

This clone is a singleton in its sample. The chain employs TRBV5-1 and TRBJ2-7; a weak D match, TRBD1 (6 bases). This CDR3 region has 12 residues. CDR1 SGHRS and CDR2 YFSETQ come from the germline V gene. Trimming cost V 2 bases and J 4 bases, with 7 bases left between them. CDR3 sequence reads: CASSFQGYEQYF. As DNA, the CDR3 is TGCGCCAGCAGCTTCCAGGGGTACGAGCAGTACTTC.